The 30 T cell receptor beta chains listed next were all sequenced from one sample in a study of blood T cell repertoires in COVID-19. TCRdb's copy holds only in-frame clones and misses some; the assay was immunoSEQ multiplex PCR. The table shows approximately 390,000 clones, with roughly 90% occurring only once. Sequencing input: peripheral blood. Receptors originate from a man younger than 30 with active or convalescent COVID-19.

The rearrangement joins TRBV5-1 to TRBJ1-1; D call uncertain. The CDR3 is 12 residues long. Germline V gene data show CDR1 as SGHRS and CDR2 as YFSETQ. Trimming pared 0 bases from V and 11 bases from J, leaving 11 bases between. The DNA for the CDR3 is TGCGCCAGCAGCTTGGGAGGGTTCAGGGCTTTCTTT. This gives the protein CASSLGGFRAFF.

This chain uses TRBV1 with TRBJ1-2; the D call of TRBD1 is as the table states it, not checked on the DNA. TRBV1 is assigned pseudogene status. CDR3 length equals 13 residues. Here the CDR3 reads CTSSYGTGVGYTF. In nucleotides, the CDR3 is TGCACCAGCAGCTACGGGACAGGGGTTGGCTACACCTTC.

The genes are TRBV7-9 and TRBJ2-7; maybe TRBD1 (6 bases). CDR3 size: 15 residues. V was cut by 5 bases and J by 4 bases, with 18 bases left in between. The germline V gene encodes CDR1 SEHNR and CDR2 FQNEAQ (reference sequence). CDR3 nucleotide sequence: TGTGCCAGCAGCGCGACGTGGGGGCCGAGTTACGAGCAGTACTTC. It is translated as CASSATWGPSYEQYF.

This rearrangement joins TRBV4-1 to TRBJ2-2; D possibly corresponds to TRBD2 (5 bases). The V gene lost 4 bases and the J gene lost 7 bases, with 10 bases spanning the gap. Looked up from germline, CDR1 is MGHRA and CDR2 is YSYEKL. The length of the CDR3 is 13 residues. The CDR3 DNA is TGCGCCAGCAGCCCCAAGAGCGGCGGGGAGCTGTTTTTT. This encodes CASSPKSGGELFF.

The chain joins TRBV3-1 (or the pseudogene TRBV3-2) to TRBJ2-3; no clear D gene. This CDR3 contains 15 residues. V dropped 1 base and J dropped 5 bases, with 13 bases sitting between them. Per germline, CDR1 LGHDT and CDR2 YNNKEL (reference sequence). The CDR3 sequence is CASSQVMVPGDTQYF. The CDR3 DNA sequence: TGTGCCAGCAGCCAAGTTATGGTCCCGGGAGATACGCAGTATTTT.

The V call is TRBV7-2, the J call TRBJ2-7; D not certain. Between the trimmed V and J ends, which lost 5 bases and 2 bases, there was a span of 10 bases. Germline V gene data show CDR1 as SGHTA and CDR2 as FQGNSA. CDR3 length: 13 amino acids. For the CDR3, the DNA is TGTGCCAGCAGCCCAGATTTAACCTACGAGCAGTACTTC. Translating it yields CASSPDLTYEQYF.

The genes are TRBV6-6 and TRBJ2-3, with 10 bases that match TRBD2. Trimming at V came to 5 bases and at J to 3 bases, leaving 11 bases not matched to a gene. Germline loops: CDR1 MNHNY, CDR2 SVGAGI (reference sequence). The CDR3 is 17 amino acids. The CDR3 sequence: CASSLSGGALRTDTQYF. The CDR3 DNA reads TGTGCCAGCAGTCTAAGCGGGGGGGCCCTCCGGACAGATACGCAGTATTTT.

The chain couples TRBV9 to TRBJ2-7; D is uncertain. Between the trimmed V and J ends, which lost 0 bases and 0 bases, there was a span of 16 bases. Looked up from germline, CDR1 is SGDLS and CDR2 is YYNGEE. This CDR3 contains 17 residues. This CDR3 reads CASSVDPDAIASYEQYF. The CDR3 bases are TGTGCCAGCAGCGTAGACCCAGACGCCATAGCCTCCTACGAGCAGTACTTC.

On this clone itself: The junction differs from germline at one of its ends, possibly a read error. The rearrangement uses TRBV4-3 and TRBJ2-6; 7 bases line up with TRBD2. In germline, CDR1 is LGHNA, CDR2 YSLEER. The CDR3 extends over 19 amino acids. This CDR3 is CASSQAPAGDFSGANVLTF. The CDR3 bases are TGCGCCAGCAGCCAAGCGCCGGCGGGGGATTTCTCTGGGGCCAACGTGCTGACTTTC.

The genes are TRBV2 and TRBJ1-5, with TRBD1 identical over 8 bases. The CDR3 runs to 14 residues. V trimming: 11 bases; J trimming: 4 bases; junction bases outside the gene matches: 10. Germline loops: CDR1 SNHLY, CDR2 FYNNEI. The CDR3 sequence: CAGSGTGWNQPQHF. The CDR3 DNA reads as TGTGCCGGGTCCGGGACAGGCTGGAATCAGCCCCAGCATTTT.

This clone showed up just a few times. The chain couples TRBV3-1 (or the pseudogene TRBV3-2) to TRBJ2-3; 7 bases fit TRBD1. The V gene's germline CDR1 is LGHDT and CDR2 YNNKEL (reference sequence). This CDR3 is built from 16 residues. J was trimmed by 0 bases and V by 3 bases; bases with no gene match: 6. The CDR3 is CASSQRDRPSTDTQYF. The CDR3 region has the DNA TGTGCCAGCAGCCAGAGGGACAGACCTAGCACAGATACGCAGTATTTT.

The chain is built from TRBV5-1 and TRBJ1-1; the match to TRBD1 covers 7 bases. J was trimmed by 0 bases and V by 4 bases; bases with no gene match: 6. The CDR3 covers 15 residues. Germline V gene sequence: CDR1 SGHRS, CDR2 YFSETQ. The CDR3 reads CASSPGGTVNTEAFF. CDR3 DNA sequence: TGCGCCAGCAGCCCGGGTGGGACAGTGAACACTGAAGCTTTCTTT.

V is TRBV9 and J is TRBJ1-1; D unclear. This CDR3 is built from 16 residues. Germline-derived CDR1 and CDR2 are SGDLS and YYNGEE. Trimming removed 5 bases from V and 5 bases from J, with 22 bases in between. CDR3: CASSSGVIGLGTEAFF. CDR3 DNA: TGTGCCAGCAGTAGCGGAGTTATCGGATTGGGTACTGAAGCTTTCTTT.

This clone appeared once. This rearrangement joins TRBV7-2 to TRBJ2-3, with 13 positions matching TRBD2. This CDR3 spans 18 amino acids. From germline, CDR1 is SGHTA and CDR2 FQGNSA. Germline trimming cut 5 bases from V and 3 bases from J; bases unmatched to any gene: 11. The CDR3 nucleotides are TGTGCCAGCAGCCCCCGACTAGCGGGAGGAAGGAGGACAGATACGCAGTATTTT. As protein: CASSPRLAGGRRTDTQYF.

The chain couples TRBV7-9 to TRBJ1-1; a weak D match, TRBD1 (5 bases). Trimming removed 3 bases at V and 5 bases at J, with 19 bases between. The CDR3 covers 16 residues. Per germline, CDR1 SEHNR and CDR2 FQNEAQ (reference sequence). CDR3 loop: CASSFDLRGSKTEAFF. As DNA, the CDR3 is TGTGCCAGCAGCTTCGACCTTCGGGGGTCTAAGACTGAAGCTTTCTTT.

This clone was recorded many times. This chain uses TRBV7-2 with TRBJ2-3, with a possible D match to TRBD2 (6 bases). V was pared by 4 bases and J by 8 bases, with 16 bases between. The CDR3 spans 14 residues. CDR1 is SGHTA, CDR2 FQGNSA, per germline. The CDR3 region has the DNA TGTGCCAGCAGCTCACCATGGCGGGGCGGTACGCAGTATTTT. Amino acids: CASSSPWRGGTQYF.

The chain employs TRBV5-1 and TRBJ1-5; D remains unclear. Trimming pared 2 bases from V and 4 bases from J, leaving 10 bases between. The CDR3 runs to 14 residues. Germline assignment: CDR1 SGHRS and CDR2 YFSETQ. The CDR3 is CASSFEGGNQPQHF. CDR3 nucleotide sequence: TGCGCCAGCAGCTTCGAAGGAGGGAATCAGCCCCAGCATTTT. Looking up the rest from reference TRBV5-1 and TRBJ1-5 gives the full variable domain: KAGVTQTPRYLIKTRGQQVTLSCSPISGHRSVSWYQQTPGQGLQFLFEYFSETQRNKGNFPGRFSGRQFSNSRSEMNVSTLELGDSALYLCASSFEGGNQPQHFGDGTRLSIL.

This chain connects TRBV5-6 to TRBJ1-1; D remains ambiguous. Trimming left V 2 bases short and J 1 base short, with 6 bases between. Germline CDR1 and CDR2: SGHDT and YYEEEE. The CDR3 is made up of 13 amino acids. The chain's CDR3 is CASSFSRNTEAFF. As DNA, the CDR3 is TGTGCCAGCAGCTTTAGTAGGAACACTGAAGCTTTCTTT.

V gene TRBV19 combines with J gene TRBJ1-5; tentatively, D is TRBD1 (5 bases). CDR3 length equals 15 residues. V lost 7 bases to trimming and J lost 7 bases, with 20 bases between them. CDR1 and CDR2 (germline): LNHDA, SQIVND (reference sequence). The CDR3 DNA reads as TGTGCCAGTAATACCGGCATAGGGGCGGGACAGCCCCAGCATTTT. Translated, it gives CASNTGIGAGQPQHF.

The chain is built from TRBV7-2 and TRBJ1-2; D ambiguous. CDR1 and CDR2 (germline): SGHTA, FQGNSA. Deletions cut 4 bases from V and 4 bases from J, with 13 bases between. This CDR3 has 14 amino acids. The CDR3: CASSSLQILYGYTF. The CDR3 DNA reads TGTGCCAGCAGCTCCCTACAGATACTCTATGGCTACACCTTC.

The chain joins TRBV24-1 to TRBJ2-2; 8 bases agree with TRBD1. V shed 8 bases, J shed 4 bases, and the junction held 5 bases outside the gene matches. Germline V CDR1 and CDR2: KGHDR, SFDVKD. The CDR3 spans 14 residues. In DNA form, the CDR3 reads TGTGCCACCACCGGACAGGGTGGCACCGGGGAGCTGTTTTTT. It is translated as CATTGQGGTGELFF.

The gene calls are TRBV28 and TRBJ1-5, with 7 bases that match TRBD1. With V trimmed by 2 bases and J by 3 bases, 4 bases remained unmatched. Germline V gene lookup returns CDR1 MDHEN and CDR2 SYDVKM. The CDR3 contains 15 residues. The CDR3 DNA follows: TGTGCCAGCAGTTTAATGGGACAGATCAATCAGCCCCAGCATTTT. Its protein product is CASSLMGQINQPQHF. The entire variable domain, with the rest obtained from reference TRBV28 and TRBJ1-5, is as follows: DVKVTQSSRYLVKRTGEKVFLECVQDMDHENMFWYRQDPGLGLRLIYFSYDVKMKEKGDIPEGYSVSREKKERFSLILESASTNQTSMYLCASSLMGQINQPQHFGDGTRLSIL.

The chain joins TRBV27 to TRBJ1-2, with 7 nucleotides matching TRBD1. Germline loops: CDR1 MNHEY, CDR2 SMNVEV (reference sequence). The CDR3 covers 16 residues. Losses at the gene ends were 5 bases for V and 1 base for J; bases not matched to a gene: 10. Here the CDR3 DNA reads TGTGCCAGCAGTCTAGGGGGCTACCCCCTTAACTATGGCTACACCTTC. This sequence encodes CASSLGGYPLNYGYTF.

The chain carries TRBV7-2 and TRBJ2-7; 9 nucleotides align to TRBD1. Per germline, CDR1 SGHTA and CDR2 FQGNSA. There are 17 residues in the CDR3. The junction had 13 bases not matched to a gene; V was cut back by 5 bases and J by 2 bases. The CDR3 DNA is TGTGCCAGCAGCACCCTACCGAGGACAGGGGTTACCTACGAGCAGTACTTC. It encodes CASSTLPRTGVTYEQYF.

The rearrangement joins TRBV28 to TRBJ2-7, with D perhaps TRBD1 (6 bases). The CDR3 has 14 amino acids. Trimming removed 5 bases from V and 2 bases from J, with 13 bases in between. The germline V gene encodes CDR1 MDHEN and CDR2 SYDVKM. The CDR3 bases are TGTGCCAGCAGTCTCCCCCAGGGGCCCTACGAGCAGTACTTC. Translating gives CASSLPQGPYEQYF.

V usage is TRBV19 and J usage is TRBJ2-1; 9 nucleotides line up with TRBD2. This CDR3 is built from 13 residues. V lost 7 bases to trimming and J lost 8 bases; unmatched junction nucleotides: 6. Germline V gene lookup returns CDR1 LNHDA and CDR2 SQIVND (reference sequence). CDR3 nucleotides: TGTGCCAGTATCGGGACTAGCAAGTATGAGCAGTTCTTC. Its translation is CASIGTSKYEQFF.

J is TRBJ2-2 and V is TRBV9; possible D gene TRBD2, 7 bases. V lost 6 bases, J lost 6 bases, and 18 bases lay in between. The CDR3 loop spans 15 amino acids. Germline V lookup: CDR1 SGDLS, CDR2 YYNGEE. Here the CDR3 DNA reads TGTGCCAGCAATTCGGGGGGCCGGGGAGCCGGGGAGCTGTTTTTT. Its protein is CASNSGGRGAGELFF.

J is TRBJ2-1 and V is TRBV6-2 or TRBV6-3; tentative D call: TRBD1 (5 bases). The CDR3 length is 14 residues. Germline-derived CDR1 and CDR2 are MNHEY and SVGEGT. Between the trimmed V and J ends, which lost 0 bases and 8 bases, there was a span of 11 bases. CDR3 protein: CASSYSNQGDEQFF. The CDR3 coding sequence is TGTGCCAGCAGTTACTCCAATCAGGGTGATGAGCAGTTCTTC.

Concerning this clone: This CDR3 is also generated by other DNA sequences in the sample. The CDR3 DNA sequence: TGTGCCAGCAGCCCCATTGGCAGCTACGAGCAGTACTTC. This translates into CASSPIGSYEQYF. The gene calls are TRBV7-9 and TRBJ2-7; D gene unclear. The CDR3 loop spans 13 amino acids. The germline V and J ends were trimmed by 5 bases and 3 bases, with 11 bases remaining between them. CDR1 SEHNR and CDR2 FQNEAQ come from the germline V gene (reference sequence).

The J gene is TRBJ2-2, the V gene TRBV7-2, with 8 bases lining up with TRBD1. The germline V gene encodes CDR1 SGHTA and CDR2 FQGNSA. Unmatched junction bases numbered 8, after V lost 1 base and J lost 4 bases. This CDR3 is 17 amino acids long. CDR3 in amino acids: CASSLGARQGLTGELFF. DNA for the CDR3: TGTGCCAGCAGCTTAGGGGCCAGACAGGGGCTCACCGGGGAGCTGTTTTTT.